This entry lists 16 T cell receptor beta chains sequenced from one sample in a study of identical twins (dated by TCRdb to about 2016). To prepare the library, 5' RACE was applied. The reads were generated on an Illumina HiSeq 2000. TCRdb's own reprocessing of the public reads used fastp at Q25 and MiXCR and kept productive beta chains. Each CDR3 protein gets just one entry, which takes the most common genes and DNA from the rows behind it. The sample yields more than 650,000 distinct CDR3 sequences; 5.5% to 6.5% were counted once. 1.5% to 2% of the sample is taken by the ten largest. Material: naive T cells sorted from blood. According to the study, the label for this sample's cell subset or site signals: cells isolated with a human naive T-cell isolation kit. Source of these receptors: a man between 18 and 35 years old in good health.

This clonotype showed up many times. CDR3: CASSESGQAPEKLFF. The CDR3 region has the DNA TGTGCCAGCAGTGAGTCGGGACAGGCACCTGAAAAACTGTTTTTT. This chain joins TRBV2 and TRBJ1-4; 8 bases map to TRBD1. The CDR3 is 15 residues long. Germline values: CDR1 SNHLY, CDR2 FYNNEI. V lost 3 bases and J lost 7; bases outside the gene matches: 7.

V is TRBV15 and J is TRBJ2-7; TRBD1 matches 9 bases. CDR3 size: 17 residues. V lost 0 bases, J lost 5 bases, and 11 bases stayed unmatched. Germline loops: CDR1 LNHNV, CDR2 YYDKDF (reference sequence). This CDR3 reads CATSRDRRGDRDDEQYF. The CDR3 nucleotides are TGTGCCACCAGCAGAGATAGGAGGGGGGACAGGGACGACGAGCAGTACTTC. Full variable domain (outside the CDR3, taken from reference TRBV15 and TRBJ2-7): DAMVIQNPRYQVTQFGKPVTLSCSQTLNHNVMYWYQQKSSQAPKLLFHYYDKDFNNEADTPDNFQSRRPNTSFCFLDIRSPGLGDTAMYLCATSRDRRGDRDDEQYFGPGTRLTVT.

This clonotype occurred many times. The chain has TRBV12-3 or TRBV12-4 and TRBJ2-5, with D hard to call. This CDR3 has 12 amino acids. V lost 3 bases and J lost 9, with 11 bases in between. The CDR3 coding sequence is TGTGCCAGCAGTTTGCTTCCCACCGCCCAGTACTTC. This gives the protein CASSLLPTAQYF.

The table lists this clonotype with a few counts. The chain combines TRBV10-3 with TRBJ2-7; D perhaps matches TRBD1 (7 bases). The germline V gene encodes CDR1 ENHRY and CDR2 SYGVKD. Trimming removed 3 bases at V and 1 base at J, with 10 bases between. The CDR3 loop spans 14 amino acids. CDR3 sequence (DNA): TGTGCCATCAGTGACCCAGGGGGGTCCTACGAGCAGTACTTC. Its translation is CAISDPGGSYEQYF.

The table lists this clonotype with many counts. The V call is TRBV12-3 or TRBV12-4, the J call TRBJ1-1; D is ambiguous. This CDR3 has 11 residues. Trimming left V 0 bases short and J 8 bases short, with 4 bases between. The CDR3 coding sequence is TGTGCCAGCAGTTTAGCACCAGAAGCTTTCTTT. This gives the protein CASSLAPEAFF.

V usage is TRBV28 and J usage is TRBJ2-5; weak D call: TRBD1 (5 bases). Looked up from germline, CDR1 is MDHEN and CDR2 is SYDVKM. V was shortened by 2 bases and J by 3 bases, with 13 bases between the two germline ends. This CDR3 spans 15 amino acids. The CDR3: CASSLTRVGKETQYF. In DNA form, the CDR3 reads TGTGCCAGCAGTTTAACCAGGGTTGGCAAAGAGACCCAGTACTTC.

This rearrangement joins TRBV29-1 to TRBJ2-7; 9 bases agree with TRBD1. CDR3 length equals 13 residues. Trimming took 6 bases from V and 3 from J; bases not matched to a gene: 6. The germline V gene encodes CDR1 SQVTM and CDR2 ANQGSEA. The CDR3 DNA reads TGCAGCGTCGAGGACAGGGGAGGCTACGAGCAGTACTTC. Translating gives CSVEDRGGYEQYF.

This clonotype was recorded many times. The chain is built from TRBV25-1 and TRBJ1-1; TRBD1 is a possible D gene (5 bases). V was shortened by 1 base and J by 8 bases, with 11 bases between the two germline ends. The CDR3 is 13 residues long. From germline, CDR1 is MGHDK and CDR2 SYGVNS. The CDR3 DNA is TGTGCCAGCAGTGAATCAGGGACCAGAGAAGCTTTCTTT. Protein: CASSESGTREAFF. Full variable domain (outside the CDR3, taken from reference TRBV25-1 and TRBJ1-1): EADIYQTPRYLVIGTGKKITLECSQTMGHDKMYWYQQDPGMELHLIHYSYGVNSTEKGDLSSESTVSRIRTEHFPLTLESARPSHTSQYLCASSESGTREAFFGQGTRLTVV.

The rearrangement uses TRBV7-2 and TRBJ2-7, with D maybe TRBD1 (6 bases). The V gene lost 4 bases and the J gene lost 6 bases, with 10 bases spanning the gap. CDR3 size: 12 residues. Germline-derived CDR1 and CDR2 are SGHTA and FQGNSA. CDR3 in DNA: TGTGCCAGCAGCTACAGGGTAGCCGAGCAGTACTTC. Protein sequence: CASSYRVAEQYF.

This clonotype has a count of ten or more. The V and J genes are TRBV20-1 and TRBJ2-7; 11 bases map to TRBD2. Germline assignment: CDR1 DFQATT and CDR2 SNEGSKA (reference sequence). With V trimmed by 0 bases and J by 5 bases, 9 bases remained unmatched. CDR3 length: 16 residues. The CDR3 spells CSAREFGLAGGHEQYF. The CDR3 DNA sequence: TGCAGTGCTAGAGAATTCGGCCTAGCGGGAGGTCACGAGCAGTACTTC.

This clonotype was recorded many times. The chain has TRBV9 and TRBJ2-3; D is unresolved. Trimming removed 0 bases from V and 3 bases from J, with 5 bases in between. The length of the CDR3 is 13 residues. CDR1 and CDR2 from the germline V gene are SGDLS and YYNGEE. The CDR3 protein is CASSVAGTDTQYF. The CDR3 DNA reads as TGTGCCAGCAGCGTAGCCGGAACAGATACGCAGTATTTT.

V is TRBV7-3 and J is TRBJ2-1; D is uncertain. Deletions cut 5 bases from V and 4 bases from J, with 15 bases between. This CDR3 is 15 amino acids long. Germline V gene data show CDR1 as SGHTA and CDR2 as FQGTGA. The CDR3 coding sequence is TGTGCCAGCAGCCCCCGGGCCTCCCTTTACAATGAGCAGTTCTTC. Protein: CASSPRASLYNEQFF.

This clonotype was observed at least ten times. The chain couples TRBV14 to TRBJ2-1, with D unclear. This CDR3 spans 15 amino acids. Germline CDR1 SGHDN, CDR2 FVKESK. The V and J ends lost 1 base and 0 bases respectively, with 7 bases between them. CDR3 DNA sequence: TGTGCCAGCAGCCAAGCGCGGCTCTCCTACAATGAGCAGTTCTTC. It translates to CASSQARLSYNEQFF. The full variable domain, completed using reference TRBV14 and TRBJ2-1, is EAGVTQFPSHSVIEKGQTVTLRCDPISGHDNLYWYRRVMGKEIKFLLHFVKESKQDESGMPNNRFLAERTGGTYSTLKVQPAELEDSGVYFCASSQARLSYNEQFFGPGTRLTVL.

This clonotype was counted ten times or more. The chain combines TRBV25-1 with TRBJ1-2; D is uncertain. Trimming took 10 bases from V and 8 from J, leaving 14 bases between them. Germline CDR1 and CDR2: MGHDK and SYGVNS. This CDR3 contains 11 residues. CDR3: CAIKNLGGYTF. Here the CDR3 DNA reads TGTGCCATCAAGAACCTTGGAGGCTACACCTTC.

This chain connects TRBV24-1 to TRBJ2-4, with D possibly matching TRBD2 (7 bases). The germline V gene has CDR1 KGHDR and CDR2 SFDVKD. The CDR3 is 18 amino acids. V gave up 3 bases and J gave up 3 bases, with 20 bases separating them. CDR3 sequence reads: CATSDQGGDLPGKNIQYF. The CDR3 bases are TGTGCCACCAGTGATCAAGGGGGGGACCTCCCGGGCAAAAACATTCAGTACTTC.

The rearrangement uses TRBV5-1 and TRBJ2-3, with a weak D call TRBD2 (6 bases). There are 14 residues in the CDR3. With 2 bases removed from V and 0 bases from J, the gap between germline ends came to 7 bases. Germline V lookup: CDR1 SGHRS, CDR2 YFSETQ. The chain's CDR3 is CASSFRESTDTQYF. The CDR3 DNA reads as TGCGCCAGCAGCTTCCGGGAGAGCACAGATACGCAGTATTTT.